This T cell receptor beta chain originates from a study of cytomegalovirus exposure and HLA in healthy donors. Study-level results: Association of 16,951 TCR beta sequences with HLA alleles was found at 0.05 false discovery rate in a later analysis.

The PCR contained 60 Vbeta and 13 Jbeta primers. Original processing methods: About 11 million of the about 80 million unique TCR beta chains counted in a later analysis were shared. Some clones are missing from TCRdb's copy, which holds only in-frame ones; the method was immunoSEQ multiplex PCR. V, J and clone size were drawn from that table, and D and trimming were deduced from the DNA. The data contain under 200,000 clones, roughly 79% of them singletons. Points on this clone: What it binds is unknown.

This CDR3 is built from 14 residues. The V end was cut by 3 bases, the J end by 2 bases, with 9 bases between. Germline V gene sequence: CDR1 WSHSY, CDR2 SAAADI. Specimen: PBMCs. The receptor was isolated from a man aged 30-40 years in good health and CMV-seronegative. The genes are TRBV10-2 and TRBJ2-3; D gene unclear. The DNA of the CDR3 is TGCGCCAGCAGTGATGCGTTCAACACAGATACGCAGTATTTT. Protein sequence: CASSDAFNTDTQYF.